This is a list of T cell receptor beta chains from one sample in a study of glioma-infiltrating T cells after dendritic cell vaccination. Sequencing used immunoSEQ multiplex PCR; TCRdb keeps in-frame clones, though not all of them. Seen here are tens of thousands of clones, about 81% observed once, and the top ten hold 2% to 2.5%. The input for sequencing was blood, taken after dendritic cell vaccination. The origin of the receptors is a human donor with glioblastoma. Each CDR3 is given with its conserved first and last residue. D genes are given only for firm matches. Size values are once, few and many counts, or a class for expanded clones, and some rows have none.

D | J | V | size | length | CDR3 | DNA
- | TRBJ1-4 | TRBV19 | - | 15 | CASRDEGQGNEKLFF | TGTGCCAGTAGAGACGAAGGACAAGGTAATGAAAAACTGTTTTTT
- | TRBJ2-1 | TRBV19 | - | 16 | CASSTQGGGRRNEQFF | TGTGCCAGTAGTACCCAGGGGGGCGGTCGAAGAAATGAGCAGTTCTTC
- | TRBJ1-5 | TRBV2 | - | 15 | CASSPSPSKGWPQHF | TGTGCCAGCAGCCCATCGCCAAGTAAGGGGTGGCCCCAGCATTTT
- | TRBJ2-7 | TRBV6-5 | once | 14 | CASSEDLGSYEQYF | TGTGCCAGCAGTGAGGATTTGGGCTCCTACGAGCAGTACTTC
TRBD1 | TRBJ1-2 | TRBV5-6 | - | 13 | CASSGTGNYGYTF | TGTGCCAGCAGCGGGACAGGGAACTATGGCTACACCTTC
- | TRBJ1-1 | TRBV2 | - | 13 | CASSVRIQGGAFF | TGTGCCAGCAGCGTCAGGATACAGGGAGGGGCTTTCTTT
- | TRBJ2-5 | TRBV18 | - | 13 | CASSQTTQETQYF | TGTGCCAGCTCCCAGACTACCCAAGAGACCCAGTACTTC
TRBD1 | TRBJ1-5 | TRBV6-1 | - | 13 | CASRGTGNQPQHF | TGTGCCAGCAGGGGGACAGGCAATCAGCCCCAGCATTTT
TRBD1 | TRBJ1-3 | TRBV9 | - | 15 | CASSVDRGNGNTIYF | TGTGCCAGCAGCGTAGACAGGGGGAACGGAAACACCATATATTTT
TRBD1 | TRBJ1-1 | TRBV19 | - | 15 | CASSDREGMNTEAFF | TGTGCCAGTTCCGACAGGGAAGGGATGAACACTGAAGCTTTCTTT